This TCR beta chain was sequenced for a study of cytomegalovirus exposure and HLA in healthy donors. Turning to the study itself: The approximately 120 validation repertoires, a later analysis reported, used the same platform as the 550 to 700 repertoires from the first cohort. General study results and limits: The investigators catalogued 150 to 200 TCR beta chains as cytomegalovirus-associated. For cytomegalovirus status, the classifier reportedly gave diagnoses with high specificity and sensitivity.

A word on this clone: Its target is not known.

The assay was immunoSEQ multiplex PCR, and TCRdb's table has in-frame clones only and misses some. The sample lists 150,000 to 180,000 clones, around 83% occurring once. This CDR3 contains 12 residues. From germline, CDR1 is SGHAT and CDR2 FQNNGV. V lost 8 bases to trimming and J lost 6 bases, with 10 bases between them. Sample: PBMCs. The rearrangement links TRBV11-2 to TRBJ2-2, with a possible D match to TRBD1 (5 bases). The clonotype originates from a human donor in good health. CDR3 region: CASGRESGELFF. CDR3 DNA: TGTGCCAGCGGCAGGGAATCCGGGGAGCTGTTTTTT.